A single sample gave rise to the 2 T cell receptor beta chains below, sequenced in a study of OX40 agonist ivuxolimab in advanced cancers. Only in-frame clones appear in the TCRdb table, and some are missing; sequencing was by immunoSEQ multiplex PCR. Among about 36,000 clones listed, 70% to 80% were seen once. The sample in question was CD4+ or CD8+ T cells sorted from blood, obtained in a trial of the OX40 agonist ivuxolimab. All receptors come from an adult with an advanced solid tumor such as melanoma, head and neck, liver or kidney cancer.

The chain combines TRBV10-3 with TRBJ2-2; possible D gene TRBD1, 6 bases. This CDR3 comprises 16 residues. CDR1 is ENHRY and CDR2 is SYGVKD in the germline V gene. V lost 7 bases and J 1 base, leaving 16 bases between the germline ends. The CDR3 protein is CAIMQMSGENTGELFF. The CDR3 nucleotides read TGTGCCATCATGCAAATGTCAGGGGAGAACACCGGGGAGCTGTTTTTT.

This clone was seen only once. The chain employs TRBV29-1 and TRBJ2-7; D is unresolved. V was clipped by 7 bases and J by 2 bases, with 15 bases between them. CDR1 and CDR2 from the germline V gene are SQVTM and ANQGSEA. This CDR3 region has 13 residues. CDR3 protein: CSAEGGEPYEQYF. The CDR3 DNA reads TGCAGCGCCGAAGGTGGAGAACCCTACGAGCAGTACTTC.